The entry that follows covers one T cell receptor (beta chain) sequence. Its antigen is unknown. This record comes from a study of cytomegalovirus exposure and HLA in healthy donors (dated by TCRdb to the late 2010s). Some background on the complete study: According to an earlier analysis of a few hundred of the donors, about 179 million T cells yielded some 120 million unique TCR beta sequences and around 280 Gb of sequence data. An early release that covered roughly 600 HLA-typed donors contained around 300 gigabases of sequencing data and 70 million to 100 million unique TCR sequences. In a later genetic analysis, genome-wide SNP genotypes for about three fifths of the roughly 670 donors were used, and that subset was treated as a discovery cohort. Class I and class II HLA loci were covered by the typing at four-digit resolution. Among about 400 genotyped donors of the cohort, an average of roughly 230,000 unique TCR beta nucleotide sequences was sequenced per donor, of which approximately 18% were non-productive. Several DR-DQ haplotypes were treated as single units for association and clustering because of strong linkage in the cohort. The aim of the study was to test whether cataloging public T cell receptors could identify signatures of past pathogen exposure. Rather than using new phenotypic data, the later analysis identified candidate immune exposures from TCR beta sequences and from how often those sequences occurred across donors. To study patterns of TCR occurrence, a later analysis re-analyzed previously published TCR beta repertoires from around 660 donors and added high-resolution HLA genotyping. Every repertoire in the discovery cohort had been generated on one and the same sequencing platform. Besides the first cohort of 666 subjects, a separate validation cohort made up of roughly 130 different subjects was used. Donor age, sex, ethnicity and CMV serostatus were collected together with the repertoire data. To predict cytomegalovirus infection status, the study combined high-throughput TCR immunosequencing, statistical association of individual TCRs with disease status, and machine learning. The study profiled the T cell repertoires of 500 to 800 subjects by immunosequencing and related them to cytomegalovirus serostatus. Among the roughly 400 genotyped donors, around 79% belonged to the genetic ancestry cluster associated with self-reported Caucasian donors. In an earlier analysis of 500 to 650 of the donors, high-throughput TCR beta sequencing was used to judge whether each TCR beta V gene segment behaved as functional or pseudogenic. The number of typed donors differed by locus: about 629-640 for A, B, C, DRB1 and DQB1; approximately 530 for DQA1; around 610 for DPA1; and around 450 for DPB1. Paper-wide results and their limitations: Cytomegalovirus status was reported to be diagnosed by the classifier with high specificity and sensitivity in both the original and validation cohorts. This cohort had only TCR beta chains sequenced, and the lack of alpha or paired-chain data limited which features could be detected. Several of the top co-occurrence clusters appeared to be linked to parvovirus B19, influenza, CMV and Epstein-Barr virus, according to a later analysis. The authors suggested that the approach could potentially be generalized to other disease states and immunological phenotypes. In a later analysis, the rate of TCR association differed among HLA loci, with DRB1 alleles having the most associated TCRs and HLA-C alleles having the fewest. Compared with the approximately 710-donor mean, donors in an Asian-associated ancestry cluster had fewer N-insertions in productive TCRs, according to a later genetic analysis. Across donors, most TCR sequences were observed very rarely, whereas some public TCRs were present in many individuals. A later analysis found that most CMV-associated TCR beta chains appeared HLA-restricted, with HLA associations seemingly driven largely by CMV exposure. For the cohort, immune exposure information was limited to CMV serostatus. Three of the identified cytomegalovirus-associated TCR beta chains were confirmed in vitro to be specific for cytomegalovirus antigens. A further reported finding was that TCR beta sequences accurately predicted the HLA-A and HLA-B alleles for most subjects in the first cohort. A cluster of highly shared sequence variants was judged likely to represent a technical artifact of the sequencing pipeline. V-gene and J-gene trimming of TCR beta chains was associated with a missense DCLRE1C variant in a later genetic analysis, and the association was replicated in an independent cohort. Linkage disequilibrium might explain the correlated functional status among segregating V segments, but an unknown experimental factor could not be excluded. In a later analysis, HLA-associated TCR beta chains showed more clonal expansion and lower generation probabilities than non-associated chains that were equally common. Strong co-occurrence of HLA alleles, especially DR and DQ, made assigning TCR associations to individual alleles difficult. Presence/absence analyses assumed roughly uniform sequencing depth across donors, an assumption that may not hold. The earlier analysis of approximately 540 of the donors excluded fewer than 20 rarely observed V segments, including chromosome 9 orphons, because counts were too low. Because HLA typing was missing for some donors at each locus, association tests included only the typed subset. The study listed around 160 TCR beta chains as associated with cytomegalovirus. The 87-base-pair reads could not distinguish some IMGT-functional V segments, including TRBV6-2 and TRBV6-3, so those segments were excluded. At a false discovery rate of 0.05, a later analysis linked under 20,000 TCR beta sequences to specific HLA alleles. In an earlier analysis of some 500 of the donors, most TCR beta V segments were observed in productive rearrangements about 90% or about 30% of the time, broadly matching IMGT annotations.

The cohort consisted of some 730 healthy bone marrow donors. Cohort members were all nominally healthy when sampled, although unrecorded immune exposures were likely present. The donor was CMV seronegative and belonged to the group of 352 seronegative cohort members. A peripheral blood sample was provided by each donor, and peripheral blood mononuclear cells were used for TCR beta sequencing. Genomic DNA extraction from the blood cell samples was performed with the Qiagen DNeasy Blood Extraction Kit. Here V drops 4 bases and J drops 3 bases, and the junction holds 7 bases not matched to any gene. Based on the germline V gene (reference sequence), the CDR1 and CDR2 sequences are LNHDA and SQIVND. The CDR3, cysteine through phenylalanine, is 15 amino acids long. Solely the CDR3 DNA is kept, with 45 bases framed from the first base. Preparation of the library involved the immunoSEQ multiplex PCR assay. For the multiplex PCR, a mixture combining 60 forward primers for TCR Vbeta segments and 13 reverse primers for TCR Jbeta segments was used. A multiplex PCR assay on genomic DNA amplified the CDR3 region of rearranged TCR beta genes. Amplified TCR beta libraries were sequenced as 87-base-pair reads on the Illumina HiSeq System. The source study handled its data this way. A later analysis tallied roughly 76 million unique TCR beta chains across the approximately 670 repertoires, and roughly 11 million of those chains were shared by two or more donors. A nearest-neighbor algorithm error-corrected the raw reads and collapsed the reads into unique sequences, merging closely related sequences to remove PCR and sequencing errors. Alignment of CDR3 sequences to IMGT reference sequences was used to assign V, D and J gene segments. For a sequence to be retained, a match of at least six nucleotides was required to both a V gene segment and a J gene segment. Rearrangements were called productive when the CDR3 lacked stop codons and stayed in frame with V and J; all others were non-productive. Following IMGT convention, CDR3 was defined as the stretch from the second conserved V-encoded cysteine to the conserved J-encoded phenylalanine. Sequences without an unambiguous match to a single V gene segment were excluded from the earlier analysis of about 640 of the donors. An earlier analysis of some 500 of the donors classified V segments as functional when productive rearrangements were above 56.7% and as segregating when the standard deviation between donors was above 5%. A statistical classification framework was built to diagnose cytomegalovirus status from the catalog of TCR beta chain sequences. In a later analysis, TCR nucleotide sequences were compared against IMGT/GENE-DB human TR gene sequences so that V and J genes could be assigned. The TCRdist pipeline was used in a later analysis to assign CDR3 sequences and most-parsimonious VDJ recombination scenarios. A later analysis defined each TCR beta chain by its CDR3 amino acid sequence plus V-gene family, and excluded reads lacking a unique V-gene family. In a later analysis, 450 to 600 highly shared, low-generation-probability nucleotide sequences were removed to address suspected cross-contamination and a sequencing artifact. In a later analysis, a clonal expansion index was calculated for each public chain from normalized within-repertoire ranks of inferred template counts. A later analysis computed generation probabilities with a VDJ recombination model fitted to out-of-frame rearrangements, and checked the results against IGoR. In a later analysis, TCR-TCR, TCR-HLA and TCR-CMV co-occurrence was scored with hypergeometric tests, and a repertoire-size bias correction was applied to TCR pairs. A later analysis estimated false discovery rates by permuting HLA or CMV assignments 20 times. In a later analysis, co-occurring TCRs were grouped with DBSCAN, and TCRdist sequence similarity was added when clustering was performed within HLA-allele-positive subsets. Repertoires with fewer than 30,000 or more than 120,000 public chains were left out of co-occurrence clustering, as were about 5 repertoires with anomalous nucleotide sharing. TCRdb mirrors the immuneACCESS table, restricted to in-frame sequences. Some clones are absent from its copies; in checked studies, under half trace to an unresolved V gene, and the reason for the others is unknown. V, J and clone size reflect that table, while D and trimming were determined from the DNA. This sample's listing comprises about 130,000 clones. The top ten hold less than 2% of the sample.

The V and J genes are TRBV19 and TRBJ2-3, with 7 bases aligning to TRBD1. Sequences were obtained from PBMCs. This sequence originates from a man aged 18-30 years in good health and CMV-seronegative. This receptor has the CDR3 CASSTTGVRTDTQYF. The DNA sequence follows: TGTGCCAGTAGTACAACAGGGGTTCGGACAGATACGCAGTATTTT.